The 13 T cell receptor beta chains listed next were all sequenced from one sample in a study of T-cell memory formation after mild COVID-19. TCRdb re-analysed the 5' RACE reads in MiXCR, keeping a single row per CDR3 protein. The data show approximately 340,000 distinct CDR3 sequences, about a sixth seen once. Sample: PBMCs or a T cell subset sorted from them (not recorded which). The receptors originated from a man between 18 and 29 years old who had mild COVID-19 (a few samples of this study predate the infection). Cell type and time point are not known.

This clonotype occurred a few times. The chain carries TRBV29-1 and TRBJ2-7, with D perhaps matching TRBD1 (7 bases). The CDR3 runs to 15 residues. V was pared by 5 bases and J by 6 bases, with 23 bases between. Per germline, CDR1 SQVTM and CDR2 ANQGSEA. The CDR3 reads CSVPAGGTDPLEQYF. The CDR3 region has the DNA TGCAGCGTTCCCGCTGGGGGGACAGACCCCCTCGAGCAGTACTTC.

The chain employs TRBV7-9 and TRBJ2-2; D ambiguous. The CDR3 is 14 amino acids. The V and J ends lost 4 bases and 6 bases respectively, with 12 bases between them. From germline, CDR1 is SEHNR and CDR2 FQNEAQ (reference sequence). The CDR3, as DNA: TGTGCCAGCAGCTGGCGAACTCCCCCCGGGGAGCTGTTTTTT. Amino acids: CASSWRTPPGELFF. The entire variable domain, with the rest obtained from reference TRBV7-9 and TRBJ2-2, is as follows: DTGVSQNPRHKITKRGQNVTFRCDPISEHNRLYWYRQTLGQGPEFLTYFQNEAQLEKSRLLSDRFSAERPKGSFSTLEIQRTEQGDSAMYLCASSWRTPPGELFFGEGSRLTVL.

The sample holds a few counts of this clonotype. The genes are TRBV6-1 and TRBJ2-7; 10 positions match TRBD2. The CDR3 has 15 amino acids. V was pared by 6 bases and J by 2 bases, with 7 bases of the junction left unmatched. The germline V gene has CDR1 MNHNS and CDR2 SASEGT. The chain's CDR3 is CASRSPTSGTYEQYV. As DNA, the CDR3 is TGTGCCAGCAGGAGCCCTACTAGCGGGACCTACGAGCAGTACGTC.

This clonotype has only a few counts. The chain links TRBV6-6 to TRBJ2-4, with a weak D call TRBD2 (6 bases). Germline assignment: CDR1 MNHNY and CDR2 SVGAGI (reference sequence). The CDR3 is 15 amino acids. Trimming cost V 8 bases and J 7 bases, with 21 bases left between them. The chain's CDR3 is CASGPDPWGRNIQYF. DNA for the CDR3: TGTGCCAGCGGCCCAGACCCCTGGGGGAGGAACATTCAGTACTTC.

A few counts support this clonotype. The chain recombines TRBV5-1 with TRBJ1-2, with 10 bases that match TRBD1. CDR3 length equals 14 residues. V lost 4 bases and J lost 8; bases outside the gene matches: 8. CDR1 is SGHRS, CDR2 YFSETQ, per germline. In nucleotides, the CDR3 is TGCGCCAGCAGCCGGGACAGGGGCGGAGGAGGCTACACCTTC. Translation gives CASSRDRGGGGYTF.

The chain employs TRBV12-3 or TRBV12-4 and TRBJ2-5; D remains unclear. Trimming removed 2 bases at V and 5 bases at J, with 18 bases between. The CDR3 has 16 residues. CDR3 DNA: TGTGCCAGCAGTTTACGCCCCCCTGAAGCCGGGGAGACCCAGTACTTC. Translation gives CASSLRPPEAGETQYF.

This clonotype was seen a handful of times. V usage is TRBV7-9 and J usage is TRBJ2-3; a possible D gene is TRBD2 (6 bases). Trimming removed 5 bases at V and 4 bases at J, with 16 bases between. The CDR3 length is 15 residues. Germline CDR1 and CDR2: SEHNR and FQNEAQ (reference sequence). Written as DNA, the CDR3 is TGTGCCAGCAGCCCCCGGGCGGGGATGGCAGATACGCAGTATTTT. The encoded protein is CASSPRAGMADTQYF.

V usage is TRBV6-6 and J usage is TRBJ2-7; no reliable D call. The CDR3 totals 13 residues. CDR1 and CDR2 from the germline V gene are MNHNY and SVGAGI (reference sequence). Trimming shortened V by 5 bases and J by 3 bases, and 11 bases separated the two germline ends. The CDR3 protein is CASSAKAHYEQYV. CDR3 in DNA: TGTGCCAGCAGTGCGAAGGCACACTACGAGCAGTACGTC.

The chain uses TRBV24-1 and TRBJ1-1; D unclear. The CDR3 runs 14 residues. Between the trimmed V and J ends, which lost 3 bases and 0 bases, there was a span of 7 bases. CDR1 is KGHDR, CDR2 SFDVKD, per germline. Here the CDR3 reads CATSDGPMNTEAFF. DNA of the CDR3: TGTGCCACCAGTGATGGGCCGATGAACACTGAAGCTTTCTTT.

The chain recombines TRBV12-3 or TRBV12-4 with TRBJ2-7; 9 bases line up with TRBD1. The CDR3 length is 14 residues. V was clipped by 3 bases and J by 2 bases; unmatched bases: 2. In DNA, the CDR3 is TGTGCCAGCAGTTTCTGGACAGGGGCCTACGAGCAGTACTTC. Amino acid sequence: CASSFWTGAYEQYF.

The chain is built from TRBV5-6 and TRBJ2-5, with 9 bases matching TRBD2. This CDR3 comprises 15 residues. The ends lost 5 bases at V and 5 bases at J; junction bases unmatched: 10. The V gene's germline CDR1 is SGHDT and CDR2 YYEEEE. Here the CDR3 reads CASSSPGLAMETQYF. In DNA form, the CDR3 reads TGTGCCAGCAGTTCCCCCGGACTAGCGATGGAGACCCAGTACTTC.

CDR3 residues: CASARLAGGNTGELFF. The CDR3, as DNA: TGTGCCAGCGCCCGACTGGCAGGGGGGAACACCGGGGAGCTGTTTTTT. The gene calls are TRBV11-2 and TRBJ2-2, with TRBD1 matching over 7 bases. The V segment lost 8 bases and the J segment 1 base; nucleotides outside the gene matches: 10. This CDR3 contains 16 residues. Germline CDR1 is SGHAT and CDR2 is FQNNGV.

This chain links TRBV4-2 with TRBJ2-3; no definite D call. V dropped 0 bases and J dropped 2 bases, with 6 bases sitting between them. From germline, CDR1 is LGHNA and CDR2 YNFKEQ. This CDR3 is 14 amino acids long. CDR3 nucleotides: TGTGCCAGCAGCCAAGACCGGGTCACAGATACGCAGTATTTT. It translates to CASSQDRVTDTQYF.